Shown below are 22 T cell receptor beta chains from a single sample sequenced in a study of CXCR3-negative and CXCR3-positive naive CD8 T cells. Findings and limits, study-wide: Hydrophobicity was higher for TRB CDR3s found in CXCR3-positive naive cells than in CXCR3-negative naive cells.

For these TCRs, the target antigens are not known. Researchers prepared the TRB cDNA libraries using 5' RACE with UMI labels. TCRdb reanalyzed the 5' RACE reads and collapses them to one entry per CDR3 protein, without DNA. This sample's clone table lists approximately 48,000 distinct CDR3 sequences. Input material: naive CXCR3+ CD8+ T cells from blood. Subset of the sample: CD45RO-CCR7+CD27+CD95- naive CD8+ T cells expressing CXCR3 (TNR3+). The receptor set was obtained from a human donor in good health. Some clones in this sample may be carry-over from other donors' samples.

The J gene is TRBJ2-3, the V gene TRBV5-1. The CDR3 is made up of 15 amino acids. Germline CDR1 SGHRS, CDR2 YFSETQ. CDR3 residues: CASSLDLSSTDTQYF. Variable domain in full (rest from reference TRBV5-1 and TRBJ2-3): KAGVTQTPRYLIKTRGQQVTLSCSPISGHRSVSWYQQTPGQGLQFLFEYFSETQRNKGNFPGRFSGRQFSNSRSEMNVSTLELGDSALYLCASSLDLSSTDTQYFGPGTRLTVL.

This chain uses TRBV12-3 or TRBV12-4 with TRBJ1-5. This CDR3 is built from 12 residues. CDR3 region: CASSPSNQPQHF.

The chain recombines TRBV20-1 with TRBJ2-3; TCRdb designates TRBD2, a call that cannot be tested without DNA. CDR3 length: 15 residues. Germline loops: CDR1 DFQATT, CDR2 SNEGSKA (reference sequence). This CDR3 reads CSARGLADRTDTQYF.

This chain uses TRBV28 with TRBJ2-7; TCRdb calls TRBD1, which cannot be checked without DNA. CDR3 length equals 14 residues. CDR1 and CDR2 from the germline V gene are MDHEN and SYDVKM. This CDR3 is CASNTGGPYYEQYF.

This rearrangement joins TRBV19 to TRBJ1-5. CDR3 length: 13 residues. Germline CDR1 reads LNHDA; CDR2 reads SQIVND (reference sequence). The CDR3 loop is CASSIATIVPQHF. The full variable domain, rest sourced from reference TRBV19 and TRBJ1-5, is DGGITQSPKYLFRKEGQNVTLSCEQNLNHDAMYWYRQDPGQGLRLIYYSQIVNDFQKGDIAEGYSVSREKKESFPLTVTSAQKNPTAFYLCASSIATIVPQHFGDGTRLSIL.

The chain uses TRBV6-5 and TRBJ1-5; TCRdb's D call of TRBD1 is untestable without DNA. This CDR3 region has 16 residues. From germline, CDR1 is MNHEY and CDR2 SVGAGI. CDR3 loop: CASSPGVVSGNQPQHF.

The rearrangement uses TRBV3-1 and TRBJ2-7; no DNA is available, so the TRBD1 call from TCRdb remains unchecked. Germline CDR1 is LGHDT and CDR2 is YNNKEL (reference sequence). The length of the CDR3 is 14 residues. CDR3 amino acids: CASSQDWGSYEQYF.

This rearrangement joins TRBV6-4 to TRBJ2-1; TCRdb lists TRBD2, though no DNA is available to test this call. This CDR3 is 15 amino acids long. CDR1 MRHNA and CDR2 SNTAGT come from the germline V gene. This CDR3 is CASSDSLADYNEQFF.

This chain links TRBV14 with TRBJ1-1; without DNA, the TCRdb call of TRBD1 cannot be checked. Germline CDR1 and CDR2: SGHDN and FVKESK. The CDR3 extends over 12 amino acids. The CDR3 reads CASSLPGGEAFF. Full variable domain (rest looked up from reference TRBV14 and TRBJ1-1): EAGVTQFPSHSVIEKGQTVTLRCDPISGHDNLYWYRRVMGKEIKFLLHFVKESKQDESGMPNNRFLAERTGGTYSTLKVQPAELEDSGVYFCASSLPGGEAFFGQGTRLTVV.

The rearrangement joins TRBV28 to TRBJ1-4; with no DNA, the TCRdb D assignment of TRBD1 cannot be verified. CDR1 MDHEN and CDR2 SYDVKM come from the germline V gene. This CDR3 comprises 15 residues. The CDR3 loop reads CASSLGQEEDEKLFF.

The chain has TRBV18 and TRBJ1-1; TCRdb reports TRBD1, a call that lacks DNA to check it against. This CDR3 has 15 residues. The V gene's germline CDR1 is KGHSH and CDR2 LQKENI. The chain's CDR3 is CASSQQTGEVFEAFF.

CDR3 sequence reads: CSARTEPGMSEQYF. The chain couples TRBV20-1 to TRBJ2-7; absent DNA, TCRdb's TRBD1 call cannot be checked. This CDR3 is 14 amino acids long. Germline V gives CDR1 DFQATT, CDR2 SNEGSKA (reference sequence).

This rearrangement joins TRBV11-2 to TRBJ2-6; checking the TCRdb D call of TRBD1 is not possible without DNA. Germline V CDR1 and CDR2: SGHAT, FQNNGV. The CDR3 has 18 amino acids. CDR3 residues: CASSGRDSSSSGANVLTF.

J is TRBJ2-1 and V is TRBV12-3 or TRBV12-4; TCRdb's D call, TRBD1, is unchecked because there is no DNA. This CDR3 has 15 amino acids. CDR3 region: CGSSGTGEAGNEQFF.

The chain is built from TRBV12-5 and TRBJ2-3; TCRdb selects TRBD1, and the lack of DNA leaves this call unchecked. Germline lookup yields CDR1 LGHNT and CDR2 FRNRAP. There are 13 residues in the CDR3. This CDR3 reads CAHSGTVTDTQYF. The entire variable domain, with the rest obtained from reference TRBV12-5 and TRBJ2-3, is as follows: DARVTQTPRHKVTEMGQEVTMRCQPILGHNTVFWYRQTMMQGLELLAYFRNRAPLDDSGMPKDRFSAEMPDATLATLKIQPSEPRDSAVYFCAHSGTVTDTQYFGPGTRLTVL.

The chain links TRBV7-9 to TRBJ1-1; TCRdb proposes TRBD1, but this gene call is untestable without DNA. The germline V gene has CDR1 SEHNR and CDR2 FQNEAQ (reference sequence). This CDR3 has 15 amino acids. The CDR3 here is CASYLLGRGAAEAFF.

The rearrangement uses TRBV7-9 and TRBJ2-7. This CDR3 region has 14 residues. Germline V lookup: CDR1 SEHNR, CDR2 FQNEAQ (reference sequence). This CDR3 reads CASSLVDSSYEQYF.

The CDR3 loop is CASSPTRGHLANTGELFF. The rearrangement uses TRBV12-3 or TRBV12-4 and TRBJ2-2; TCRdb's D call of TRBD1 is untestable without DNA. The CDR3 consists of 18 residues.

The chain's CDR3 is CASSPGRLNTEAFF. The rearrangement joins TRBV7-2 to TRBJ1-1. There are 14 residues in the CDR3. Germline V lookup: CDR1 SGHTA, CDR2 FQGNSA. Full variable domain (outside the CDR3, taken from reference TRBV7-2 and TRBJ1-1): GAGVSQSPSNKVTEKGKDVELRCDPISGHTALYWYRQSLGQGLEFLIYFQGNSAPDKSGLPSDRFSAERTGGSVSTLTIQRTQQEDSAVYLCASSPGRLNTEAFFGQGTRLTVV.

J is TRBJ2-5 and V is TRBV4-2; the D call from TCRdb, TRBD1, cannot be confirmed without DNA. CDR3 length: 16 amino acids. The germline gives CDR1 LGHNA, CDR2 YNFKEQ. CDR3 sequence: CASSQAGGASKETQYF.

The chain recombines TRBV21-1 with TRBJ1-1. TRBV21-1 counts as a pseudogene. This CDR3 is 13 amino acids long. The CDR3 sequence is CASSKDRNTEAFF.

V usage is TRBV9 and J usage is TRBJ2-1; TCRdb's D call, TRBD1, is unchecked because there is no DNA. This CDR3 comprises 18 residues. In germline, CDR1 is SGDLS, CDR2 YYNGEE. The CDR3 reads CASSVATRTGGPHNEQFF.